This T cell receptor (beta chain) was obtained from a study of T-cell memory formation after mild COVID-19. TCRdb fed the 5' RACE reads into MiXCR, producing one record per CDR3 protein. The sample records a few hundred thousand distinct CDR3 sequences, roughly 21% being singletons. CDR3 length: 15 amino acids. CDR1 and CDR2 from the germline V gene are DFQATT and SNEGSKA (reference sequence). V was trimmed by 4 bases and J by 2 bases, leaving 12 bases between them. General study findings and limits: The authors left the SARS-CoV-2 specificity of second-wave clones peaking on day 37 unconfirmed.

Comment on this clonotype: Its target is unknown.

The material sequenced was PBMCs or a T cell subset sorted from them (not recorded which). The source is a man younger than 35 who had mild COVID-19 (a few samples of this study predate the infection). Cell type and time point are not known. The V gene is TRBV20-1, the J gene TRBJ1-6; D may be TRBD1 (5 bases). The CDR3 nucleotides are TGCAGTGCTAAGATTCAGGGCCCCTATAATTCACCCCTCCACTTT. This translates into CSAKIQGPYNSPLHF.